This T cell receptor beta chain was sequenced for a study of blood T cell repertoires in COVID-19. Turning to the study itself: From T cells, B-cell-depleted T cells, or PBMCs came the material, which was cDNA or gDNA.

The length of the CDR3 is 16 residues. The J segment lost 0 bases and the V segment lost 4 bases, leaving 4 bases of the junction unmatched. The germline V gene encodes CDR1 SEHNR and CDR2 FQNEAQ (reference sequence). The data were produced by immunoSEQ multiplex PCR, yet TCRdb's version contains in-frame clones alone and is incomplete. Among around 330,000 clones listed, approximately 89% were seen once. V is TRBV7-9 and J is TRBJ2-3, with TRBD2 matching over 10 bases. Sequenced material: peripheral blood. The sequence was obtained from a woman in her 30s with COVID-19, enrolled during active disease. CDR3 protein: CASSSGLAESTDTQYF. DNA for the CDR3: TGTGCCAGCAGCTCCGGACTAGCGGAAAGCACAGATACGCAGTATTTT.